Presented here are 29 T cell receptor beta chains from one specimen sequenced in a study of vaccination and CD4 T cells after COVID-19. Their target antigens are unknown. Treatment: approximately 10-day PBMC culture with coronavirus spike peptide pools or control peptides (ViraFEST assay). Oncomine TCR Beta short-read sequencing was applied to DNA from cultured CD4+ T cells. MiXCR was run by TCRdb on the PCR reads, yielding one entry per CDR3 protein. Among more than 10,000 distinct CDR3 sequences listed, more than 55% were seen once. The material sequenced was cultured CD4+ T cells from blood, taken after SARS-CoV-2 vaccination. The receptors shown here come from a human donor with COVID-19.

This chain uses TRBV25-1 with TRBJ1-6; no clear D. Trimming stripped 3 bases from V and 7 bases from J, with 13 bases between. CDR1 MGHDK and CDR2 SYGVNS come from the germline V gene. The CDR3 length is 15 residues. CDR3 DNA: TGTGCCAGCAGTGACTCCGCTCTGGACAATTCACCCCTCCACTTT. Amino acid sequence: CASSDSALDNSPLHF. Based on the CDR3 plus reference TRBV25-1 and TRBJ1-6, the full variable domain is EADIYQTPRYLVIGTGKKITLECSQTMGHDKMYWYQQDPGMELHLIHYSYGVNSTEKGDLSSESTVSRIRTEHFPLTLESARPSHTSQYLCASSDSALDNSPLHFGNGTRLTVT.

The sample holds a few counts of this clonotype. The CDR3 loop is CASSESGTGMQPQHF. The CDR3 DNA sequence: TGCGCCAGCAGTGAGTCGGGGACAGGGATGCAGCCCCAGCATTTT. The rearrangement joins TRBV10-1 to TRBJ1-5; TRBD1 agrees at 9 bases. The CDR3 loop spans 15 amino acids. The germline V gene has CDR1 WNHNN and CDR2 SYGVQD (reference sequence). J lost 7 bases, V lost 0 bases, and 4 bases had no gene match.

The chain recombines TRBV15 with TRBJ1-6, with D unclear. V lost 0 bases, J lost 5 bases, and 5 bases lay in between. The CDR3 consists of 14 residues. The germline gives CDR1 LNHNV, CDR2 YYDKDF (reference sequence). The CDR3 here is CATSRDSHNSPLHF. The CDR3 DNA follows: TGTGCCACCAGCAGAGACAGCCATAATTCACCCCTCCACTTT.

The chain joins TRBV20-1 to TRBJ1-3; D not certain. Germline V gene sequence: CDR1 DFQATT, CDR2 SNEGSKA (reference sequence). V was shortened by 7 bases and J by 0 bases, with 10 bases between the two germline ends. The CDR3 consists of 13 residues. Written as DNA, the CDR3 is TGCAGTGTTTTAGTTGCCTCTGGAAACACCATATATTTT. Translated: CSVLVASGNTIYF.

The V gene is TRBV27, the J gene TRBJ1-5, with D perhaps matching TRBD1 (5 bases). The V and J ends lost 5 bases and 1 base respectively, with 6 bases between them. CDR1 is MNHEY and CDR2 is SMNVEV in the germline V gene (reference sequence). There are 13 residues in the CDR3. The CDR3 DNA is TGTGCCAGCAGTAGGGACAGCAATCAGCCCCAGCATTTT. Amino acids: CASSRDSNQPQHF.

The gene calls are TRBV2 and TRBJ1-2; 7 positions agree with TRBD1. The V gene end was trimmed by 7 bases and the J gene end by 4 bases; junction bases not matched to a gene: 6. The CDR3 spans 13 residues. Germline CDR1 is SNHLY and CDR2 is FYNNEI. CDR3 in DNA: TGTGCCAGCAAGGGGGACAGCGTCTATGGCTACACCTTC. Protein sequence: CASKGDSVYGYTF.

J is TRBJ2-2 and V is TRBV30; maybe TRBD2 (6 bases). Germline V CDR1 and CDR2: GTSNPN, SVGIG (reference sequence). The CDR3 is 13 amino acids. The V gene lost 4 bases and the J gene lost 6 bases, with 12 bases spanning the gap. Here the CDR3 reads CAWIRGEAGELFF. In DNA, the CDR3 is TGTGCCTGGATCCGAGGGGAGGCCGGGGAGCTGTTTTTT.

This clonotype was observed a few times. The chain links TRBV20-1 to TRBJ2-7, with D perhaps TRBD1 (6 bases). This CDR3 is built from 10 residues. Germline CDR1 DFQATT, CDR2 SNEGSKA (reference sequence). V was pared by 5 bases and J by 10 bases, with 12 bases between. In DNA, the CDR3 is TGCAGTGCTCACCATGGGGGCCAGTACTTC. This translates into CSAHHGGQYF.

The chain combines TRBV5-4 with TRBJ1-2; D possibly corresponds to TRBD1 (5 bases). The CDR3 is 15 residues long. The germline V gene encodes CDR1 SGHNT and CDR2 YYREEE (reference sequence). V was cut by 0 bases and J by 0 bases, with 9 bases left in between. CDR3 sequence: CASSLEGYPNYGYTF. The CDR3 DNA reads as TGTGCCAGCAGCTTGGAGGGGTACCCTAACTATGGCTACACCTTC.

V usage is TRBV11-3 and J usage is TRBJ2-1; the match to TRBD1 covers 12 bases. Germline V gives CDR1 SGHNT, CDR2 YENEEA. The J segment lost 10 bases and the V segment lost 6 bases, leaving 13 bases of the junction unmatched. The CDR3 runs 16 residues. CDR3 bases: TGTGCCAGCAGGAGGGCCTCGGGACAGGGGGCGAGGGAGCAGTTCTTC. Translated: CASRRASGQGAREQFF.

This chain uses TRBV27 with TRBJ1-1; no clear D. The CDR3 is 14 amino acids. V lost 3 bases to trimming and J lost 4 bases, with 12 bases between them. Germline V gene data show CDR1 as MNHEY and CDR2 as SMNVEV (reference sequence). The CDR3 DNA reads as TGTGCCAGCAGTTTCGAGTCGATGAGCACTGAAGCTTTCTTT. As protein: CASSFESMSTEAFF.

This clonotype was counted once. This CDR3 reads CSVEVDRGGNIQYF. The CDR3 nucleotides are TGCAGCGTTGAAGTGGACAGGGGCGGTAACATTCAGTACTTC. V and J are TRBV29-1 and TRBJ2-4; 9 bases are shared with TRBD1. V lost 1 base, J lost 7 bases, and 5 bases stayed unmatched. Germline loops: CDR1 SQVTM, CDR2 ANQGSEA. The CDR3 is made up of 14 amino acids.

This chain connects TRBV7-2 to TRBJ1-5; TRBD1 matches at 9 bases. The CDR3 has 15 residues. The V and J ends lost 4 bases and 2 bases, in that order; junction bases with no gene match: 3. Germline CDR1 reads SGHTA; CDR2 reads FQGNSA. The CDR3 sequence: CASSYRTGGNQPQHF. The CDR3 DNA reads TGTGCCAGCAGCTATCGGACAGGGGGCAATCAGCCCCAGCATTTT.

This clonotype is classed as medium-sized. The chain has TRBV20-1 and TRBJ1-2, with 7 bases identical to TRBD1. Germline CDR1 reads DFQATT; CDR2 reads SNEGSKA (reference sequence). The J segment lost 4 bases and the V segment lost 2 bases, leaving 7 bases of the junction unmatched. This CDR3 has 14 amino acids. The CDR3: CSARNGDRVYGYTF. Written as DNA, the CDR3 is TGCAGTGCTAGAAACGGGGACAGAGTCTATGGCTACACCTTC.

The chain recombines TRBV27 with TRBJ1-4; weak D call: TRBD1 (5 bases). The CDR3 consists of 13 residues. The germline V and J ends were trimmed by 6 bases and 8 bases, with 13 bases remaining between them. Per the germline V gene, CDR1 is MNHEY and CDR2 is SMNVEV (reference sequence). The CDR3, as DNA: TGTGCCAGCAGCCACCGGGACCGGGAAAAACTGTTTTTT. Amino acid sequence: CASSHRDREKLFF.

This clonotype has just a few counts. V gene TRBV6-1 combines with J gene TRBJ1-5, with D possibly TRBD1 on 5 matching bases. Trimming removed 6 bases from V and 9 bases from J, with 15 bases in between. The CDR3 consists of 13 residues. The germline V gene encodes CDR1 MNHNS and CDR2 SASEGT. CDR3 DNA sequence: TGTGCCAGCAGGCAGGGCCCTGCCGGGCCCCAGCATTTT. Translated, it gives CASRQGPAGPQHF.

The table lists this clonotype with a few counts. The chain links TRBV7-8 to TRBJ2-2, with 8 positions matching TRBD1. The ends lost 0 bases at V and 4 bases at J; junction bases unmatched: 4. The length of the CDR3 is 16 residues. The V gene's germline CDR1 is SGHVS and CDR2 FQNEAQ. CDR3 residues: CASSLATGGLTGELFF. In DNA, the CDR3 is TGTGCCAGCAGCTTAGCAACAGGGGGACTCACCGGGGAGCTGTTTTTT.

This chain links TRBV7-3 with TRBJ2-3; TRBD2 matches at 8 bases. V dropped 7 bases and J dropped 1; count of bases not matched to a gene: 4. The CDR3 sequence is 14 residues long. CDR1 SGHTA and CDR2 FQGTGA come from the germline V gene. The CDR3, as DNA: TGTGCCAGCAAAAGCGGGGGAGGCACAGATACGCAGTATTTT. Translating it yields CASKSGGGTDTQYF.

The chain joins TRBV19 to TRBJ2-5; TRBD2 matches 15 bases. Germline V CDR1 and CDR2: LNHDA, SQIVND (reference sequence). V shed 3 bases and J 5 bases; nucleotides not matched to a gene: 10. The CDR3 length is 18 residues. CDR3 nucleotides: TGTGCCAGTAGTATTCCCCCCGGACTAGCGGGGGGGACGGAGACCCAGTACTTC. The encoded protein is CASSIPPGLAGGTETQYF. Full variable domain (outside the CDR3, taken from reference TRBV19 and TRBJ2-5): DGGITQSPKYLFRKEGQNVTLSCEQNLNHDAMYWYRQDPGQGLRLIYYSQIVNDFQKGDIAEGYSVSREKKESFPLTVTSAQKNPTAFYLCASSIPPGLAGGTETQYFGPGTRLLVL.

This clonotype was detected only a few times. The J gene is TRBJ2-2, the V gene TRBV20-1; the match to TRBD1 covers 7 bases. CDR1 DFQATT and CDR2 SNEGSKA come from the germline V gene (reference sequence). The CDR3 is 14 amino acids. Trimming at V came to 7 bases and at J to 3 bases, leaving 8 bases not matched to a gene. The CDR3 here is CSVRTGRDTGELFF. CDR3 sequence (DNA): TGCAGTGTCAGGACAGGTCGGGACACCGGGGAGCTGTTTTTT.

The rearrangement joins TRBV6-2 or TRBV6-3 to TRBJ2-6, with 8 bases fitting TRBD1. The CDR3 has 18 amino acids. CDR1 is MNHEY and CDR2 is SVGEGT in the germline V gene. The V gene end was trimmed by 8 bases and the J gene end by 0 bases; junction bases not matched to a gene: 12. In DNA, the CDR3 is TGTGCCAGCGGTTCTACACAGGGGGAGTACTCTGGGGCCAACGTCCTGACTTTC. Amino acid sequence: CASGSTQGEYSGANVLTF.

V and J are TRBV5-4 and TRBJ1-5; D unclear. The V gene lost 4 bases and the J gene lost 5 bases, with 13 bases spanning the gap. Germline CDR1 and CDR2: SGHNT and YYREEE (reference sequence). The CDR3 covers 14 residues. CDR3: CASSVGIGDQPQHF. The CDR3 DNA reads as TGTGCCAGCAGCGTCGGGATCGGCGATCAGCCCCAGCATTTT.

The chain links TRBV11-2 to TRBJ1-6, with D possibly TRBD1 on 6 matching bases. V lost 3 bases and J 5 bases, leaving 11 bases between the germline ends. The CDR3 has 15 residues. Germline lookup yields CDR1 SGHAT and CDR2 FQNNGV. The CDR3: CASSFSQGNNSPLHF. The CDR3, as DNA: TGTGCCAGCAGCTTTTCCCAGGGGAATAATTCACCCCTCCACTTT.

The CDR3 loop reads CASSLSISGGAGTGELFF. DNA for the CDR3: TGTGCCAGCAGCTTAAGCATTAGCGGGGGGGCAGGGACCGGGGAGCTGTTTTTT. The chain couples TRBV7-2 to TRBJ2-2; 11 nucleotides align to TRBD2. This CDR3 contains 18 residues. Germline V gives CDR1 SGHTA, CDR2 FQGNSA. V shed 2 bases, J shed 5 bases, and the junction held 10 bases outside the gene matches.

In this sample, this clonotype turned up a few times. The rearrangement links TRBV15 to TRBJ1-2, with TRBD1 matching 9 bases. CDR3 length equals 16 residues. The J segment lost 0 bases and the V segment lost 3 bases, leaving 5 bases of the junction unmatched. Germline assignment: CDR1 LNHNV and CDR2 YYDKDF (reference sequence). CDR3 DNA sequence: TGTGCCACCAGCAGGGCAGGACAGGGGACTAACTATGGCTACACCTTC. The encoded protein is CATSRAGQGTNYGYTF.

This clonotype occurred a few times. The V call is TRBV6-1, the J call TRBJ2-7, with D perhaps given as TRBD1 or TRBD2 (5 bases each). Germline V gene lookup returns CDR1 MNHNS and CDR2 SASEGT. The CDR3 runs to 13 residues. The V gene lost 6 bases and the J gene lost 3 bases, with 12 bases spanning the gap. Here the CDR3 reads CASSPGTLYEQYF. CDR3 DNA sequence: TGTGCCAGCAGCCCCGGGACGCTCTACGAGCAGTACTTC.

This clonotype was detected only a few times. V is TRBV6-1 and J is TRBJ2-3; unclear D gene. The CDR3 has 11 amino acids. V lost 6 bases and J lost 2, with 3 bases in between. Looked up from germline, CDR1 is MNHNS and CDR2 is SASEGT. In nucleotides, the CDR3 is TGTGCCAGCAGGAACACAGATACGCAGTATTTT. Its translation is CASRNTDTQYF.

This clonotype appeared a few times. CDR3 nucleotides: TGTGCCAGCAGGGCCCAGCGGGGGGGCCGAGAGACCCAGTACTTC. Translating it yields CASRAQRGGRETQYF. The chain recombines TRBV28 with TRBJ2-5, with 10 positions matching TRBD2. Germline-derived CDR1 and CDR2 are MDHEN and SYDVKM. Trimming cost V 6 bases and J 4 bases; bases outside gene matches: 8. The CDR3 contains 15 residues. Combining the CDR3 with reference TRBV28 and TRBJ2-5 gives the whole variable domain DVKVTQSSRYLVKRTGEKVFLECVQDMDHENMFWYRQDPGLGLRLIYFSYDVKMKEKGDIPEGYSVSREKKERFSLILESASTNQTSMYLCASRAQRGGRETQYFGPGTRLLVL.

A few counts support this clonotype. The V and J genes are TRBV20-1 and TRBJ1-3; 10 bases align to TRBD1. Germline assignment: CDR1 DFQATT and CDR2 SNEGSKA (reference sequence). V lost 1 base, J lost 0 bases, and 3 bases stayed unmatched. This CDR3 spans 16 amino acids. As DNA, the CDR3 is TGCAGTGCTAGAGGGACAGGGGGAATCTCTGGAAACACCATATATTTT. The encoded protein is CSARGTGGISGNTIYF.